This T cell receptor (beta chain) comes out of a study of T-cell reconstitution after alpha-beta-depleted transplantation in children. This CDR3 comprises 14 residues. V shed 5 bases, J shed 1 base, and the junction held 2 bases outside the gene matches. Germline CDR1 reads SGHRS; CDR2 reads YFSETQ. Preparation of the TCRbeta library involved a method that used unique molecular identifiers. TCRdb re-called the PCR reads with MiXCR, one entry per CDR3 protein. The sample has about 500,000 distinct CDR3 sequences; about 31% are singletons. This TCR derives from a human donor who donated a stem cell graft to a child with aplastic anemia. This material consisted of PBMCs from the stem cell graft donor, taken from the stem cell graft. The chain links TRBV5-1 to TRBJ2-3; 9 nucleotides align to TRBD2. The CDR3 DNA reads TGCGCCAGCAGAAGGACTAGCGGCACAGATACGCAGTATTTT. Protein product: CASRRTSGTDTQYF.